Presented here are 14 T cell receptor beta chains from one specimen sequenced in a study of Graves' ophthalmopathy and Graves' hyperthyroidism. CDR3 regions of TCR beta were amplified from RNA transcripts. HTBI-primed first-round RT-PCR preceded second-round multiplex PCR. MiXCR, run by TCRdb on the multiplex PCR reads, gives a single entry per CDR3 protein. The sample lists roughly 220,000 distinct CDR3 sequences, less than 55% occurring once. Source material: peripheral blood. The origin of the receptors is an adult man with Graves' ophthalmopathy.

This clonotype was detected once. This chain joins TRBV11-3 and TRBJ1-1; the match to TRBD1 covers 9 bases. The CDR3 totals 20 residues. V dropped 4 bases and J dropped 1; count of bases not matched to a gene: 19. CDR1 is SGHNT and CDR2 is YENEEA in the germline V gene. The CDR3 reads CASSYYPGQGRGPRNTEAFF. The DNA of the CDR3 is TGTGCCAGCAGCTATTACCCGGGACAGGGTAGGGGGCCGCGGAACACTGAAGCTTTCTTT.

In its sample, this clonotype was seen a few times. V and J are TRBV29-1 and TRBJ1-2, with D perhaps matching TRBD1 (5 bases). CDR3 size: 12 residues. Germline loops: CDR1 SQVTM, CDR2 ANQGSEA. Trimming pared 3 bases from V and 7 bases from J, leaving 12 bases between. CDR3 sequence (DNA): TGCAGCGTTGATCGGGGGGTCCTTGGCTACACCTTC. Translation gives CSVDRGVLGYTF.

This clonotype turned up a few times. The rearrangement uses TRBV7-8 and TRBJ1-5; no clear D gene. The germline V gene encodes CDR1 SGHVS and CDR2 FQNEAQ. The CDR3 has 14 amino acids. Between the trimmed V and J ends, which lost 6 bases and 3 bases, there was a span of 12 bases. This CDR3 is CASRDDTLNQPQHF. The CDR3 coding sequence is TGTGCCAGCAGGGACGACACTCTCAATCAGCCCCAGCATTTT.

Of note for this clonotype: At one end, the junction sequence differs from germline, possibly due to a read error. The rearrangement links TRBV7-2 to TRBJ2-5; D not certain. Germline loops: CDR1 SGHTA, CDR2 FQGNSA. The CDR3 has 16 residues. CDR3 amino acids: CASSNRYAKRQGTQYF. CDR3 DNA sequence: TGTGCCAGCAGCAACCGGTATGCCAAACGCCAAGGGACCCAGTACTTC.

This clonotype was picked up a small number of times. This chain connects TRBV5-4 to TRBJ1-5; D is ambiguous. V dropped 7 bases and J dropped 10 bases, with 3 bases sitting between them. The CDR3 is 8 residues long. In germline, CDR1 is SGHNT, CDR2 YYREEE (reference sequence). CDR3 sequence (DNA): TGTGCCAGCCCCCCCCAGCATTTT. This encodes CASPPQHF.

The J gene is TRBJ1-5, the V gene TRBV2; 7 nucleotides line up with TRBD1. Trimming took 6 bases from V and 16 from J; bases not matched to a gene: 15. Germline V gene lookup returns CDR1 SNHLY and CDR2 FYNNEI. The CDR3 covers 13 residues. CDR3: CASSHRSRTGLHF. CDR3 nucleotides: TGTGCCAGCAGCCATAGGAGTAGGACAGGCTTACATTTT. The full variable domain, rest sourced from reference TRBV2 and TRBJ1-5, is EPEVTQTPSHQVTQMGQEVILRCVPISNHLYFYWYRQILGQKVEFLVSFYNNEISEKSEIFDDQFSVERPDGSNFTLKIRSTKLEDSAMYFCASSHRSRTGLHFGDGTRLSIL.

This clonotype was recorded only once. The chain joins TRBV5-1 to TRBJ1-3; 7 nucleotides agree with TRBD1. Germline CDR1 reads SGHRS; CDR2 reads YFSETQ. Trimming cost V 4 bases and J 3 bases; bases outside gene matches: 7. The CDR3 runs 15 residues. DNA of the CDR3: TGCGCCAGCAGCCCCGACAGGGAGGGTGGAAACACCATATATTTT. This gives the protein CASSPDREGGNTIYF.

This chain joins TRBV30 and TRBJ2-5; maybe TRBD2 (5 bases). This CDR3 contains 15 residues. Germline V gene lookup returns CDR1 GTSNPN and CDR2 SVGIG (reference sequence). The V end lost 2 bases, the J end lost 1 base, and 14 bases lay between the germline ends. CDR3 residues: CAWSKGRRTQETQYF. CDR3 nucleotide sequence: TGTGCCTGGAGTAAAGGCAGGAGGACCCAAGAGACCCAGTACTTC.

The chain is built from TRBV12-3 or TRBV12-4 and TRBJ2-5; D may be TRBD1 or TRBD2 (6 bases each). This CDR3 spans 14 amino acids. V lost 2 bases and J 3 bases, leaving 10 bases between the germline ends. CDR3 protein: CASSLWGAEETQYF. The CDR3 nucleotides read TGTGCCAGCAGTTTATGGGGGGCGGAAGAGACCCAGTACTTC.

This clonotype was seen more than once but under ten times. This chain links TRBV29-1 with TRBJ1-4; tentative D call: TRBD1 (5 bases). Germline CDR1 is SQVTM and CDR2 is ANQGSEA. V gave up 5 bases and J gave up 0 bases, with 10 bases separating them. This CDR3 is built from 14 residues. The CDR3: CSVTDTATNEKLFF. The CDR3 nucleotides read TGCAGCGTTACGGACACTGCAACTAATGAAAAACTGTTTTTT.

The chain joins TRBV9 to TRBJ2-7, with 12 bases fitting TRBD2. The end of the DNA is better explained by TRBJ2-1, so the J call may be wrong. The CDR3 covers 15 residues. Germline CDR1 and CDR2: SGDLS and YYNGEE. CDR3 protein: CASSVGLAGGNEQFF. The DNA of the CDR3 is TGTGCCAGCAGCGTAGGGCTAGCGGGAGGGAATGAGCAGTTCTTC.

This chain links TRBV12-3 or TRBV12-4 with TRBJ1-2, with TRBD1 identical over 7 bases. The CDR3 contains 16 residues. Trimming took 5 bases from V and 4 from J; bases not matched to a gene: 13. The CDR3 region is CASSRDRDSLFYGYTF. DNA of the CDR3: TGTGCCAGCAGTCGGGACCGGGACAGCCTTTTCTATGGCTACACCTTC.

The rearrangement joins TRBV19 to TRBJ1-1, with a possible D match to TRBD1 (5 bases). CDR3 length: 15 residues. Germline values: CDR1 LNHDA, CDR2 SQIVND (reference sequence). Trimming removed 7 bases at V and 0 bases at J, with 15 bases between. CDR3 coding DNA: TGTGCCAGTATCGATGGGGCTGAGTTGAACACTGAAGCTTTCTTT. Residues: CASIDGAELNTEAFF. Variable domain in full (rest from reference TRBV19 and TRBJ1-1): DGGITQSPKYLFRKEGQNVTLSCEQNLNHDAMYWYRQDPGQGLRLIYYSQIVNDFQKGDIAEGYSVSREKKESFPLTVTSAQKNPTAFYLCASIDGAELNTEAFFGQGTRLTVV.

This chain connects TRBV20-1 to TRBJ2-7; 9 positions agree with TRBD2. Germline V gives CDR1 DFQATT, CDR2 SNEGSKA (reference sequence). The junction had 9 bases not matched to a gene; V was cut back by 6 bases and J by 0 bases. The CDR3 totals 15 residues. The CDR3 DNA sequence: TGCAGTGCCCCTAGAGTAGCGGGGGCCTCCTACGAGCAGTACTTC. This encodes CSAPRVAGASYEQYF.